This TCR beta chain stems from a study of blood T cell repertoires in COVID-19. Turning to the study itself: T cells, B-cell-depleted T cells, or PBMCs provided the cDNA or gDNA that served as material.

Libraries were prepared by immunoSEQ multiplex PCR; TCRdb keeps only in-frame clonotypes and omits some of them. The table lists 200,000 to 250,000 clones, around four fifths of them singletons, with 15% to 20% in the top ten. The ends were cut back, 6 bases at V and 9 bases at J, with 14 bases in the middle. The CDR3 length is 12 residues. Material for sequencing was peripheral blood. The receptor's source is an elderly woman with active or convalescent COVID-19. The chain links TRBV12-3 or TRBV12-4 to TRBJ1-1; possibly TRBD1 for D (6 bases). The CDR3 sequence is CASSRAGVKAFF. CDR3 in DNA: TGTGCCAGCAGCAGAGCAGGGGTTAAAGCTTTCTTT.